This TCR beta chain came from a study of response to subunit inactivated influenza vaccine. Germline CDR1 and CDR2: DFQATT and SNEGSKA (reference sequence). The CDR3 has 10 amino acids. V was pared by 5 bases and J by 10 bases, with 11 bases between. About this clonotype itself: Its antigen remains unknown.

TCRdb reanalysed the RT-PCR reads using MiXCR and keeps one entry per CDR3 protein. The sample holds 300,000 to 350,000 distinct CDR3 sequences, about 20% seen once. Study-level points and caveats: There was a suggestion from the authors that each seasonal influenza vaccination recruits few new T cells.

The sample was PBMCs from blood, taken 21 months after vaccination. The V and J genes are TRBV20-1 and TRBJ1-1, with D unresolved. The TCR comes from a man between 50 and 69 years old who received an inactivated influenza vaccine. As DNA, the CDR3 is TGCAGTGCTGTGAAACGGAGAGCTTTCTTT. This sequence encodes CSAVKRRAFF.